These 2 T cell receptor beta chains were all obtained from the same sample, sequenced in a study of blood T cell repertoires in COVID-19. The method was immunoSEQ multiplex PCR; TCRdb's version includes in-frame clones alone and lacks a portion of them. This table holds over 30,000 clones, around 88% found once. What was sequenced was peripheral blood. The receptor source for this set is a woman in her seventies with active COVID-19.

This clone has just a few counts. The chain combines TRBV9 with TRBJ1-3; tentative D call: TRBD1 (5 bases). The germline V and J ends were trimmed by 4 bases and 0 bases, with 17 bases remaining between them. CDR1 SGDLS and CDR2 YYNGEE come from the germline V gene. The CDR3 contains 17 residues. The DNA of the CDR3 is TGTGCCAGCAGCCAAGCATCAGGGCCACTCTCTGGAAACACCATATATTTT. Protein product: CASSQASGPLSGNTIYF.

This chain uses TRBV4-2 with TRBJ2-1, with a possible D match to TRBD1 (5 bases). CDR3 length: 13 residues. Trimming removed 5 bases from V and 4 bases from J, with 9 bases in between. The germline gives CDR1 LGHNA, CDR2 YNFKEQ. The CDR3 region has the DNA TGTGCCAGCAGCGTGACAGATTACAATGAGCAGTTCTTC. Translating gives CASSVTDYNEQFF.